This record concerns one TCR beta chain sequence. The antigen remains unidentified. This specimen belongs to a study of cytomegalovirus exposure and HLA in healthy donors. In the study overall: Around 89 million unique TCRs from HLA-typed donors made up an early data release.

Study-wide results and caveats: Researchers reported from a later analysis that most CMV-associated TCR beta chains appeared HLA-restricted. TCR beta V- and J-gene trimming, according to a later analysis, was linked to a missense DCLRE1C variant. V segments that were indistinguishable, TRBV6-2 and TRBV6-3 among them, were omitted from analysis.

The PCR made use of 60 Vbeta and 13 Jbeta primers. The data were produced by immunoSEQ multiplex PCR, yet TCRdb's version contains in-frame clones alone and is incomplete. The sample lists fewer than 250,000 clones, around 77% seen once, with roughly 1.6% in the top ten. V dropped 5 bases and J dropped 2 bases, with 18 bases sitting between them. Germline V gene lookup returns CDR1 MDHEN and CDR2 SYDVKM. There are 16 residues in the CDR3. The TCR sequence derives from a woman under 30 in good health and CMV-seronegative. This chain links TRBV28 with TRBJ1-2; D call uncertain. The sample was PBMCs. This CDR3 is CASSQISGSMNYGYTF. The CDR3 DNA reads TGTGCCAGCAGTCAAATATCGGGGAGCATGAACTATGGCTACACCTTC.